This T cell receptor (beta chain) was identified during a study of T cells in Graves' hyperthyroidism and ophthalmopathy. This CDR3 contains 16 residues. V was shortened by 6 bases and J by 1 base, with 15 bases between the two germline ends. The V gene's germline CDR1 is KGHSH and CDR2 LQKENI. This clonotype was observed a handful of times. Amplification of TCR beta CDR3 regions used RNA as the template. With the HTBI primer set, the TCR CDR3 went through a first round of RT-PCR. TCRdb reanalysed the multiplex PCR reads using MiXCR and keeps one entry per CDR3 protein. The sample shows around 560,000 distinct CDR3 sequences, approximately 15% of them seen only once.

This rearrangement joins TRBV18 to TRBJ1-4, with D unclear. What was sequenced was blood. The receptor was derived from a woman aged 18-29 years with Graves' hyperthyroidism. CDR3 amino acids: CASSVDLRGTNEKLFF. DNA for the CDR3: TGTGCCAGCTCCGTGGACCTTCGCGGAACTAATGAAAAACTGTTTTTT.